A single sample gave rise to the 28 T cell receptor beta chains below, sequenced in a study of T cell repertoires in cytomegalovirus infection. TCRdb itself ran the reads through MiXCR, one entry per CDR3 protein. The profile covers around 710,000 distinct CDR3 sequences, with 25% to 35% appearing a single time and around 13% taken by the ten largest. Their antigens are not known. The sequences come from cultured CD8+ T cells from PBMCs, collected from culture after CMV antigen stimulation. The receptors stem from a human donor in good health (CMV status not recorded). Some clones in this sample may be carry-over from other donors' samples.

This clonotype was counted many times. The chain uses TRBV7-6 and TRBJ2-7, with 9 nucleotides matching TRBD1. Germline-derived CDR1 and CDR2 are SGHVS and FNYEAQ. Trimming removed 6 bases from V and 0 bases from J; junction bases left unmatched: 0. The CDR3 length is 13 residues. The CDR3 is CASRDRGSYEQYF. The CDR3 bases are TGTGCCAGCAGGGACAGGGGCTCCTACGAGCAGTACTTC. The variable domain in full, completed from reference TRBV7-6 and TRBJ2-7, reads GAGVSQSPRYKVTKRGQDVALRCDPISGHVSLYWYRQALGQGPEFLTYFNYEAQQDKSGLPNDRFSAERPEGSISTLTIQRTEQRDSAMYRCASRDRGSYEQYFGPGTRLTVT.

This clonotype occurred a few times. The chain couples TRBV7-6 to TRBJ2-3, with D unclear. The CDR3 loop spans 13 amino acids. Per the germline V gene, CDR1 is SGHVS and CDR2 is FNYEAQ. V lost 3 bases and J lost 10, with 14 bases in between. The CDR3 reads CASSLDPLSPQYF. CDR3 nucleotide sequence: TGTGCCAGCAGCTTGGACCCCTTGTCGCCGCAGTATTTT. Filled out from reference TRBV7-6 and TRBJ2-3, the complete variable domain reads GAGVSQSPRYKVTKRGQDVALRCDPISGHVSLYWYRQALGQGPEFLTYFNYEAQQDKSGLPNDRFSAERPEGSISTLTIQRTEQRDSAMYRCASSLDPLSPQYFGPGTRLTVL.

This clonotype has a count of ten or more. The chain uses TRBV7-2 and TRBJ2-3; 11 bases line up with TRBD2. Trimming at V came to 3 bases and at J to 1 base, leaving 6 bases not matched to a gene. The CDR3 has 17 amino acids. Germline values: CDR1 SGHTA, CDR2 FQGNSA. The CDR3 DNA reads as TGTGCCAGCAGCTTCTTAGCGGGGGGGCTTGGCACAGATACGCAGTATTTT. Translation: CASSFLAGGLGTDTQYF. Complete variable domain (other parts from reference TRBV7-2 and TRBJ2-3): GAGVSQSPSNKVTEKGKDVELRCDPISGHTALYWYRQSLGQGLEFLIYFQGNSAPDKSGLPSDRFSAERTGGSVSTLTIQRTQQEDSAVYLCASSFLAGGLGTDTQYFGPGTRLTVL.

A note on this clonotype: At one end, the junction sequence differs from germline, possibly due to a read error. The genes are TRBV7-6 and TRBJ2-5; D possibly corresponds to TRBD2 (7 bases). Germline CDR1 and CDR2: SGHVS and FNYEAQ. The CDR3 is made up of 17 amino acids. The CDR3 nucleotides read TGTGCCAACAGCTGGAGGGACATGGAAGGGGGGGGAGAGACCCAGTACTTC. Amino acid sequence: CANSWRDMEGGGETQYF.

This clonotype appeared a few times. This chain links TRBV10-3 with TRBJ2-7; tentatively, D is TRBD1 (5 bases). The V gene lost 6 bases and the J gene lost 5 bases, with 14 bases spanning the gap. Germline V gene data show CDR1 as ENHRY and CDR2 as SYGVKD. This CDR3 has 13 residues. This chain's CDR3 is CAIRVGLGDEQYF. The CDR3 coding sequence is TGTGCCATCAGGGTCGGCTTAGGGGACGAGCAGTACTTC.

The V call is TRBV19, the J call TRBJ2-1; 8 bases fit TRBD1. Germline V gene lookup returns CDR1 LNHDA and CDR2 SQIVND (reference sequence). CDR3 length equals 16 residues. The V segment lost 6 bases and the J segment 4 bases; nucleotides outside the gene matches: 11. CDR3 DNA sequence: TGTGCCAGTAGCCCTTCGCGGACAGGGATTTACAATGAGCAGTTCTTC. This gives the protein CASSPSRTGIYNEQFF.

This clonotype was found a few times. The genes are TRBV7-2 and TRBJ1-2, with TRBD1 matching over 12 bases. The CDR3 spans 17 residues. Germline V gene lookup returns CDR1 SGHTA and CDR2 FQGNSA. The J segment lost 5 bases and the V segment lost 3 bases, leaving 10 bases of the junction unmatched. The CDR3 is CASSLGTGGLTRYGYTF. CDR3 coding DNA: TGTGCCAGCAGCTTGGGGACAGGGGGCCTGACTCGGTATGGCTACACCTTC.

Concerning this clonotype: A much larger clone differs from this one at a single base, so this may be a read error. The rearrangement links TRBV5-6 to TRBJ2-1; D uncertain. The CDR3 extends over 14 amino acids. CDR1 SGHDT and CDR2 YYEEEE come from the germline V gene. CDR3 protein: CACSLGRPGNEQFF. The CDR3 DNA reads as TGTGCCTGCAGCTTAGGACGTCCGGGCAATGAGCAGTTCTTC.

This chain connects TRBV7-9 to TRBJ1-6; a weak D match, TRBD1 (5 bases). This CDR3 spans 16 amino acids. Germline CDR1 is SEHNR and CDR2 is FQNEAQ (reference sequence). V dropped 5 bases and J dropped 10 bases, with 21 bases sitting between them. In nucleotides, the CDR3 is TGTGCCAGCAGCCCCTTGGGGGACCGTGTTTTCTCACCCCTCCACTTT. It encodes CASSPLGDRVFSPLHF.

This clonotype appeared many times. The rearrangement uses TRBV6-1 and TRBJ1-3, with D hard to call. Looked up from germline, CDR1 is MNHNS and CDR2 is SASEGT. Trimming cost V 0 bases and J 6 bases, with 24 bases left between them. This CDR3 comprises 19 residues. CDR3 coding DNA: TGTGCCAGCAGTGAAGCTCCCGGCAAGACCCGTCAATCAACAAACACCATATATTTT. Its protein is CASSEAPGKTRQSTNTIYF.

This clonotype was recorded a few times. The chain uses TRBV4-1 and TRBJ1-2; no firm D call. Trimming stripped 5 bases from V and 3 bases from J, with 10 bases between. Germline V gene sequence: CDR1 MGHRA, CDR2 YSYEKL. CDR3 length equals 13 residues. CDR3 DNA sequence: TGCGCCAGCAGCGGACGGACCGACTATGGCTACACCTTC. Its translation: CASSGRTDYGYTF.

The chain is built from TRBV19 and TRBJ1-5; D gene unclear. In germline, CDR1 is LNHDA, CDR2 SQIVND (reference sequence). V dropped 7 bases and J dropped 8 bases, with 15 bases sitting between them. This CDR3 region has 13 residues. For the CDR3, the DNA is TGTGCCAGTAAGGACTCGGGCTTCAAGCCCCAGCATTTT. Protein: CASKDSGFKPQHF.

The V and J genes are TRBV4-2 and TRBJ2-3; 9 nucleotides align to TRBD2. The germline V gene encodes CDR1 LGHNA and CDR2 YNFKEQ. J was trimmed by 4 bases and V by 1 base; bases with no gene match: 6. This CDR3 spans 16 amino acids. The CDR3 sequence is CASSQGGGGAADTQYF. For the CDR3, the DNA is TGTGCCAGCAGCCAAGGAGGCGGGGGGGCCGCAGATACGCAGTATTTT.

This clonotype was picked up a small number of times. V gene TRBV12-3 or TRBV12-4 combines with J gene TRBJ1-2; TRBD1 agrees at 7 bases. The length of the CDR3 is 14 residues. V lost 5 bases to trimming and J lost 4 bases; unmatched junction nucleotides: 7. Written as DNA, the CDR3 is TGTGCCAGCAGTCCAGGACAGGCGATCTATGGCTACACCTTC. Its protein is CASSPGQAIYGYTF.

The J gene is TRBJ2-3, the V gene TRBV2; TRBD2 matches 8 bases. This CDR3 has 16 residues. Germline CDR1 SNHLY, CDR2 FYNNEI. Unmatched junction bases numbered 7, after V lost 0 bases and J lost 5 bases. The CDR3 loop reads CASSEAVAGTLDTQYF. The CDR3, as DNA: TGTGCCAGCAGTGAAGCGGTAGCGGGGACGTTAGATACGCAGTATTTT.

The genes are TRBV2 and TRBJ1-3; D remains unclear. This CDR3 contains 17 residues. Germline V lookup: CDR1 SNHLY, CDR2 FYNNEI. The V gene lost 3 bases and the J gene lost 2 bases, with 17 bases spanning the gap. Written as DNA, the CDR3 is TGTGCCAGCAGTGAGGGAGGACGGTTAGAAGCTGGAAACACCATATATTTT. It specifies CASSEGGRLEAGNTIYF. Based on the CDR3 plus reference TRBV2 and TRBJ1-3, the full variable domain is EPEVTQTPSHQVTQMGQEVILRCVPISNHLYFYWYRQILGQKVEFLVSFYNNEISEKSEIFDDQFSVERPDGSNFTLKIRSTKLEDSAMYFCASSEGGRLEAGNTIYFGEGSWLTVV.

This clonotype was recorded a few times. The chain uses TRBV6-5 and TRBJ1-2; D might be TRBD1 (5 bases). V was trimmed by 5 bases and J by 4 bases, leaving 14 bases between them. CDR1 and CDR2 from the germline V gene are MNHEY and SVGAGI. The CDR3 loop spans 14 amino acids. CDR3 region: CASSPGADLYGYTF. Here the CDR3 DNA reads TGTGCCAGCAGTCCTGGGGCAGACCTCTATGGCTACACCTTC.

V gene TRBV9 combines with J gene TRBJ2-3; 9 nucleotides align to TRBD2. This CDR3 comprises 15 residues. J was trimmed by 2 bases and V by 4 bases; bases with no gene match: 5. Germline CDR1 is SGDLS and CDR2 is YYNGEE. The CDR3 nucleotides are TGTGCCAGCAGCTCCAGGACTAGCGACACAGATACGCAGTATTTT. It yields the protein CASSSRTSDTDTQYF. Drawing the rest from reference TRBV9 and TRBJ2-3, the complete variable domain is DSGVTQTPKHLITATGQRVTLRCSPRSGDLSVYWYQQSLDQGLQFLIQYYNGEERAKGNILERFSAQQFPDLHSELNLSSLELGDSALYFCASSSRTSDTDTQYFGPGTRLTVL.

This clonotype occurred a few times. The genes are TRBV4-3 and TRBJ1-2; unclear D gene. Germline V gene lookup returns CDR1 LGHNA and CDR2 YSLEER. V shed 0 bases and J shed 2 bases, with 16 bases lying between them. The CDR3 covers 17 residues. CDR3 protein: CASSQEFGPTTNYGYTF. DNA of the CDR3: TGCGCCAGCAGCCAAGAGTTCGGGCCGACTACCAACTATGGCTACACCTTC.

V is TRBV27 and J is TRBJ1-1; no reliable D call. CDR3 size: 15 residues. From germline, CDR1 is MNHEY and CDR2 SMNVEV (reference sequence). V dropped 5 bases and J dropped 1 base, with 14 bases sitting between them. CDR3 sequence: CASSPRYDGNTEAFF. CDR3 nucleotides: TGTGCCAGCAGTCCCCGCTACGATGGGAACACTGAAGCTTTCTTT.

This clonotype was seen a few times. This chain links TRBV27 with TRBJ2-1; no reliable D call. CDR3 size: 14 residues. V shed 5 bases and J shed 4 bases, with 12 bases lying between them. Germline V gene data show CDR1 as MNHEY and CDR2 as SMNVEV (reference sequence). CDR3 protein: CASSLLDRYNEQFF. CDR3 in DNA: TGTGCCAGCAGTCTCCTGGACCGATACAATGAGCAGTTCTTC.

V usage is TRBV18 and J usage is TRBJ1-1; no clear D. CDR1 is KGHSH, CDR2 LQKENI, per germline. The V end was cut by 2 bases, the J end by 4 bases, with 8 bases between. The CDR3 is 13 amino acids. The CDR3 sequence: CASSPMPGTEAFF. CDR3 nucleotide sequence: TGTGCCAGCTCACCAATGCCGGGCACTGAAGCTTTCTTT.

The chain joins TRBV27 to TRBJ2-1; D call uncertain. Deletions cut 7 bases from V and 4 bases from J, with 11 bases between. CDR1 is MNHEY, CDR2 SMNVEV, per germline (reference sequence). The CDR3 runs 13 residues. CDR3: CASTGPTYNEQFF. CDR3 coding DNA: TGTGCCAGCACCGGACCAACATACAATGAGCAGTTCTTC.

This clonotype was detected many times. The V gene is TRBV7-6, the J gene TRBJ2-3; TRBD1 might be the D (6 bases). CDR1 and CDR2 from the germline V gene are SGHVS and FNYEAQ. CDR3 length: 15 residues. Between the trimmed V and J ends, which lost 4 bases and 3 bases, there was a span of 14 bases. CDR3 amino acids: CASSSPGHTTDTQYF. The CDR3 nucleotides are TGTGCCAGCAGCTCTCCGGGACACACGACAGATACGCAGTATTTT.

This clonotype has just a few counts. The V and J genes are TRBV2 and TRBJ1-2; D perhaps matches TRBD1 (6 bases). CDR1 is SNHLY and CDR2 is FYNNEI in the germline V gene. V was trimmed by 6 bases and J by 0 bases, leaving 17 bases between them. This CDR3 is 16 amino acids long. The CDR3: CASRRQGSLANYGYTF. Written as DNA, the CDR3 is TGTGCCAGCAGACGCCAGGGGAGCCTGGCTAACTATGGCTACACCTTC.

The CDR3 sequence: CASSLVQGPDTQYF. The DNA of the CDR3 is TGTGCCAGCAGCTTAGTGCAGGGTCCAGATACGCAGTATTTT. The rearrangement uses TRBV7-8 and TRBJ2-3; D may be TRBD1 (5 bases). The germline V and J ends were trimmed by 1 base and 4 bases, with 9 bases remaining between them. There are 14 residues in the CDR3. The V gene's germline CDR1 is SGHVS and CDR2 FQNEAQ.

The CDR3 DNA sequence: TGTGCCAGCAGCCCAGGGACAGGGGAATTCGACACTGAAGCTTTCTTT. Its translation: CASSPGTGEFDTEAFF. This chain joins TRBV7-9 and TRBJ1-1; 10 bases agree with TRBD1. The germline CDR1 and CDR2 sequences are SEHNR and FQNEAQ (reference sequence). J gave up 3 bases and V 5 bases, and 9 bases lay outside the gene matches. This CDR3 region has 16 residues.

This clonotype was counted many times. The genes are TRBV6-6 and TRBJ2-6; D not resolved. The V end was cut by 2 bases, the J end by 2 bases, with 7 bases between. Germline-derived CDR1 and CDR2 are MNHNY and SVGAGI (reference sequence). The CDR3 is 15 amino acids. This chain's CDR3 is CASSYIGTGANVLTF. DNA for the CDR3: TGTGCCAGCAGTTACATCGGCACTGGGGCCAACGTCCTGACTTTC.